This TCR beta chain came from a study of cytomegalovirus exposure and HLA in healthy donors. The study, taken as a whole, reports: High specificity and sensitivity for cytomegalovirus status were reported for the classifier.

Only in-frame clones appear in the TCRdb table, and some are missing; sequencing was by immunoSEQ multiplex PCR. The table shows around 170,000 clones, with around nine tenths occurring only once. The CDR3 loop spans 20 amino acids. The germline gives CDR1 LGHNA, CDR2 YNFKEQ. The V and J ends lost 4 bases and 7 bases, in that order; junction bases with no gene match: 22. As concerns this clone: What it recognizes is unknown.

The chain employs TRBV4-2 and TRBJ2-1; 10 positions match TRBD1. The origin of this receptor is a man between 18 and 29 years old in good health and CMV-seronegative. Sequenced material: PBMCs. The CDR3 loop reads CASSPRRGTGVPISINEQFF. The CDR3 DNA reads TGTGCCAGCAGCCCCAGGAGGGGGACAGGGGTCCCGATCTCGATAAATGAGCAGTTCTTC.